This is a list of T cell receptor beta chains from one sample in a study of technical replicates of blood from a few donors. The method was immunoSEQ multiplex PCR; TCRdb's version includes in-frame clones alone and lacks a portion of them. The table records about 75,000 clones, about 97% of them present only once. The sequencing input was T cells isolated from PBMCs. Receptors were obtained from a human donor in good health. The CDR3 runs from the conserved cysteine through the conserved F or W. Fields, in order: J gene, V gene, clone size, D gene, CDR3 DNA, CDR3 protein. The D gene is left open where the match is weak. Some rows mark clone size as missing; the rest say once, few, many or name a class of expanded clone.

>TRBJ2-1|TRBV11-2|.|TRBD2
TGTGCCAGCAGCTCGATAAGACTAGCGGGAGGCAATGAGCAGTTCTTC
CASSSIRLAGGNEQFF
>TRBJ2-1|TRBV5-6|.|TRBD1
TGTGCCAGCAGAGACAGGGAGAGGCTAAATGAGCAGTTCTTC
CASRDRERLNEQFF
>TRBJ1-2|TRBV5-1|.|.
TGCGCCAGCAGCTCCGGGACTGCATCTATAGCTAACTATGGCTACACCTTC
CASSSGTASIANYGYTF
>TRBJ1-3|TRBV13|.|TRBD1
TGTGCCAGCAGCCCACCCATGGGACAGGGGATCACCATATATTTT
CASSPPMGQGITIYF
>TRBJ2-1|TRBV29-1|.|TRBD1
TGCAGCGTTGAAGGGACAGGGGTCTTGGATGAGCAGTTCTTC
CSVEGTGVLDEQFF
>TRBJ2-7|TRBV23-1|once|TRBD1
TGCGCCAGCAGCAAGACAGGGAAGGCTGACTACGAGCAGTACTTC
CASSKTGKADYEQYF
>TRBJ1-3|TRBV4-3|.|.
TGCGCCAGCAGCCAGTACAGGTCCTCTGGAAACACCATATATTTT
CASSQYRSSGNTIYF
>TRBJ2-2|TRBV2|.|TRBD1
TGTGCCAGCAGTCGGGACAGGGGTTCAACCGGGGAGCTGTTTTTT
CASSRDRGSTGELFF
>TRBJ2-5|TRBV29-1|.|.
TGCAGCGTTGAGCTAGGTGCCCAGTACTTC
CSVELGAQYF
>TRBJ1-2|TRBV27|.|TRBD1
TGTGCCAGCAGCCCCACAGGGGTAGAGGATGGCTACACCTTC
CASSPTGVEDGYTF
>TRBJ2-5|TRBV9|.|.
TGTGCCAGCAGCGCCACGGAGGAGACCCAGTACTTC
CASSATEETQYF
>TRBJ2-5|TRBV29-1|.|TRBD2
TGCAGCGTTGACGTTGGCCTAGCGGGAGGGAACTACGAGACCCAGTACTTC
CSVDVGLAGGNYETQYF
>TRBJ2-7|TRBV2|.|TRBD1
TGTGCCAGCGAGGGACAGGGGAAGGACGAGCAGTACTTC
CASEGQGKDEQYF
>TRBJ2-2|TRBV29-1|.|TRBD2
TGCAGCGTTGTAGCGGGGAACACCGGGGAGCTGTTTTTT
CSVVAGNTGELFF
>TRBJ2-5|TRBV28|.|.
TGTGCCAGCAGGTCCCGGGAGACCCAGTACTTC
CASRSRETQYF
>TRBJ1-2|TRBV6-5|.|TRBD1
TGTGCCAGCAGTCCCGGGACAGGGACCTATGGCTACACCTTC
CASSPGTGTYGYTF
>TRBJ2-5|TRBV27|.|TRBD1
TGTGCCAGCAGGGGACAGGGACTCGAAGAGACCCAGTACTTC
CASRGQGLEETQYF
>TRBJ2-1|TRBV7-2|.|TRBD2
TGTGCCAGCAGCCGGACTAGCGGATACTACAATGAGCAGTTCTTC
CASSRTSGYYNEQFF
>TRBJ2-2|TRBV28|.|.
TGTGCCAGCAGCCGATCGGTGCGGGGCCGCCGGGAGCTGTTTTTT
CASSRSVRGRRELFF
>TRBJ2-2|TRBV5-1|.|.
TGCGCCAGCAGCTATTGGGACAAAAACACCGGGGAGCTGTTTTTT
CASSYWDKNTGELFF
>TRBJ1-1|TRBV18|.|.
TGTGCCAGCTCACCTCAGGGTCAAGGCACTGAAGCTTTCTTT
CASSPQGQGTEAFF
>TRBJ2-2|TRBV7-6|.|TRBD2
TGTGCCAGCAGCTTATTTGCTAGCGGGTCGAACACCGGGGAGCTGTTTTTT
CASSLFASGSNTGELFF
>TRBJ2-1|TRBV7-3|.|TRBD2
TGTGCCAGCAGCCCAGCGGGAGGGGATTACAATGAGCAGTTCTTC
CASSPAGGDYNEQFF
>TRBJ2-5|TRBV5-1|.|TRBD2
TGCGCCAGCGGGACTAGACCGGGACTAGAGACCCAGTACTTC
CASGTRPGLETQYF
>TRBJ2-7|TRBV10-1|.|.
TGCGCCAGCAGTACAGACAACTCCTACGAGCAGTACTTC
CASSTDNSYEQYF
>TRBJ2-2|TRBV7-9|.|.
TGTGCCAGCAGCGAGACCGGGGAGCTGTTTTTT
CASSETGELFF
>TRBJ1-5|TRBV5-4|.|.
TGTGCCAGCAGCCAGGGAGGGAATCAGCCCCAGCATTTT
CASSQGGNQPQHF
>TRBJ2-7|TRBV15|.|TRBD1
TGTGCCACCAGCAGCGACAGGGGCCCCTACGAGCAGTACTTC
CATSSDRGPYEQYF
>TRBJ2-3|TRBV5-6|.|.
TGTGCCAGCAGCTTACTAGATACGCAGTATTTT
CASSLLDTQYF
>TRBJ2-7|TRBV27|.|.
TGTGCCAGCAGTTTATCTTGGGGTCGACGGGATTACGAGCAGTACTTC
CASSLSWGRRDYEQYF
>TRBJ1-1|TRBV2|.|.
TGTGCCAGCAGGCCCGAGTCTGAAGCTTTCTTT
CASRPESEAFF
>TRBJ2-1|TRBV30|.|TRBD2
TGTGCCTGGACAGAAGGACTAGCGGGAGATGAGCAGTTCTTC
CAWTEGLAGDEQFF
>TRBJ1-1|TRBV28|.|.
TGTGCCAGCAGTTTTGGTAACAGGCTTGAAGCTTTCTTT
CASSFGNRLEAFF
>TRBJ2-7|TRBV6-6|.|TRBD2
TGTGCCAGCAGTTATACGTCGGGAGGCTACGAGCAGTACTTC
CASSYTSGGYEQYF
>TRBJ1-2|TRBV4-3|.|.
TGCGCCAGCAGCCAAGAGGGGAGCCATGGCTACACCTTC
CASSQEGSHGYTF
>TRBJ1-1|TRBV5-4|.|TRBD1
TGTGCCAGCAGCTCAGGGACAGGGAGGGAAAGTGAAGCTTTCTTT
CASSSGTGRESEAFF
>TRBJ1-2|TRBV11-2|.|.
TGTGCCAGCAGCCCGTCCGGGGGTTACGGTGGCTACACCTTC
CASSPSGGYGGYTF
>TRBJ2-1|TRBV7-9|.|TRBD2
TGTGCCAGCAGCTTTCCTAGCGGGAGGGCCGATGAGCAGTTCTTC
CASSFPSGRADEQFF
>TRBJ1-1|TRBV29-1|.|TRBD1
TGCAGCGCCACTCCCGGGACAGTCACTGAAGCTTTCTTT
CSATPGTVTEAFF
>TRBJ2-1|TRBV29-1|.|TRBD2
TGCAGCGTTGTGTTTGCGGACAGCACTAGCGGGAGTCACAATGAGCAGTTCTTC
CSVVFADSTSGSHNEQFF
>TRBJ1-1|TRBV28|.|TRBD1
TGTGCCAGCAGTTTGGGGACAGGAAACACTGAAGCTTTCTTT
CASSLGTGNTEAFF
>TRBJ2-3|TRBV18|.|TRBD2
TGTGCCAGCTCACCAATGCTAGCGGTCGGAGATACGCAGTATTTT
CASSPMLAVGDTQYF
>TRBJ1-5|TRBV5-8|.|.
TGTGCCAGCAGCCGAAGACAGGACGATCAGCCCCAGCATTTT
CASSRRQDDQPQHF
>TRBJ2-1|TRBV6-1|.|.
TGTGCCAGCTCCGGGACACCTTACAATGAGCAGTTCTTC
CASSGTPYNEQFF
>TRBJ2-7|TRBV6-5|.|.
TGTGCCAGCAGTTCCCTGGGACAGCTTGGGGGGGAGCAGTACTTC
CASSSLGQLGGEQYF
>TRBJ1-1|TRBV7-6|.|.
TGTGCCAGCAGCCTAATAGCGTCTAACACTGAAGCTTTCTTT
CASSLIASNTEAFF
>TRBJ2-2|TRBV18|.|.
TGTGCCAGCTCTCTACGACAGAGCACCGGGGAGCTGTTTTTT
CASSLRQSTGELFF
>TRBJ1-2|TRBV28|.|.
TGTGCCAGCAGTTTATCAGGGGACAATGGCTACACCTTC
CASSLSGDNGYTF
>TRBJ2-7|TRBV28|.|TRBD2
TGTGCCAGCAGCGGGACTAGCAGGAGCGAGCAGTACTTC
CASSGTSRSEQYF
>TRBJ2-2|TRBV4-3|.|TRBD1
TGCGCCAGCAGCCAAGAGGACAGGGTTCACACCGGGGAGCTGTTTTTT
CASSQEDRVHTGELFF
>TRBJ2-2|TRBV4-1|.|.
TGCGCCAGCAGCCAAGCGGCAGGGGAGGGCACCGGGGAGCTGTTTTTT
CASSQAAGEGTGELFF
>TRBJ2-7|TRBV27|.|.
TGTGCCAGCAGTTTAGTTCTTCGGGGGAGAGGGTACGAGCAGTACTTC
CASSLVLRGRGYEQYF